This T cell receptor beta chain was recovered during a study of T cells after posttransplantation cyclophosphamide. The length of the CDR3 is 13 residues. The germline gives CDR1 SGHRS, CDR2 YFSETQ. Trimming stripped 4 bases from V and 2 bases from J, with 9 bases between. TCRdb's table, derived via immunoSEQ multiplex PCR, lists solely in-frame clones and lacks some. The sample includes some 20,000 clones, nearly 99% of them seen just once. The naive gate required viable CD3+CD4+ or CD3+CD8+ cells with CCR7+CD45RA+CD45RO-CD95-CD27+CD28+ phenotype. This receptor was identified in a middle-aged man in good health, CMV-negative, and a related stem cell transplant donor. The specimen sequenced was naive CD4+ T cells sorted from PBMCs. The rearrangement links TRBV5-1 to TRBJ1-2; the D gene is possibly TRBD1 (5 bases). The DNA of the CDR3 is TGCGCCAGCAGCCCGACAGAAAACTATGGCTACACCTTC. Its translation: CASSPTENYGYTF.